The sequence of this TCR beta chain was determined in a study of T cell responses to AZD1222 COVID-19 vaccine. This clone showed up just once. What it binds is not known. General observations from the study: Mapped onto spike, vaccine-associated CD4 TCRs spanned it and were dominant at 160-218 and 743-854. Regions left unmutated in variants are reportedly the target of nearly half of spike-specific TCRs.

Sequenced by immunoSEQ multiplex PCR; TCRdb stores in-frame clones only, minus some. The table lists 170,000 or so clones, just over 90% of them singletons. The CDR3 is 14 residues long. Germline CDR1 is SGDLS and CDR2 is YYNGEE. Losses at the gene ends were 0 bases for V and 7 bases for J; bases not matched to a gene: 3. The rearrangement uses TRBV9 and TRBJ2-1; 8 bases match TRBD2. This clonotype originated in an adult in good health. The specimen was peripheral blood, collected on day 0 of AZD1222 vaccination. The chain's CDR3 is CASSVAGGQNEQFF. The CDR3 DNA is TGTGCCAGCAGCGTAGCGGGGGGGCAGAATGAGCAGTTCTTC.